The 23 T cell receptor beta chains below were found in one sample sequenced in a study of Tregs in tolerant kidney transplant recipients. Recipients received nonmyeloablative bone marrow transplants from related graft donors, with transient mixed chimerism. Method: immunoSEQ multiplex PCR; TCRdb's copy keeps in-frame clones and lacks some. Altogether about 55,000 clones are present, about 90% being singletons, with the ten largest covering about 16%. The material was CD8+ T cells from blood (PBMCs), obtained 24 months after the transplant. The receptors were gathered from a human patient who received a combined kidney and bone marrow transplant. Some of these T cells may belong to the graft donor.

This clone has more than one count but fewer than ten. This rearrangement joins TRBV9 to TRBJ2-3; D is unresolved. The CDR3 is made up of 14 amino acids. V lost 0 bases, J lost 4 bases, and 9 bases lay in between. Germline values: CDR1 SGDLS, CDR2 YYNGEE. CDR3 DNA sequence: TGTGCCAGCAGCGTAGGAGAAGCCTCAGATACGCAGTATTTT. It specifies CASSVGEASDTQYF. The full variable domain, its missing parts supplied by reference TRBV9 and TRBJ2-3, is DSGVTQTPKHLITATGQRVTLRCSPRSGDLSVYWYQQSLDQGLQFLIQYYNGEERAKGNILERFSAQQFPDLHSELNLSSLELGDSALYFCASSVGEASDTQYFGPGTRLTVL.

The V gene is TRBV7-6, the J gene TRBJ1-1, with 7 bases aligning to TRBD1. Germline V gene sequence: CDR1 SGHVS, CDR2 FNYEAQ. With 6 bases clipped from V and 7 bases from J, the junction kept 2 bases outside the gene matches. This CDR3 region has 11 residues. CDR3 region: CASRAGGEAFF. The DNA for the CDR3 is TGTGCCAGCAGGGCAGGGGGTGAAGCTTTCTTT.

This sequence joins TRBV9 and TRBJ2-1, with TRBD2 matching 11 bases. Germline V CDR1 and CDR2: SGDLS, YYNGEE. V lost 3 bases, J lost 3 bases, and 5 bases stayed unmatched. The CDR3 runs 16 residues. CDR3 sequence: CASSDSGGAYYNEQFF. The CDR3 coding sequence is TGTGCCAGCAGCGATAGCGGGGGGGCGTACTACAATGAGCAGTTCTTC.

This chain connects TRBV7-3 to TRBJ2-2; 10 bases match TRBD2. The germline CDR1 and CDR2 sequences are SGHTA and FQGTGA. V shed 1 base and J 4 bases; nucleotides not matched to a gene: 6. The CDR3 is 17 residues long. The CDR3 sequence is CASSLMGSGGSTGELFF. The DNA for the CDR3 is TGTGCCAGCAGCTTAATGGGTAGCGGGGGGAGCACCGGGGAGCTGTTTTTT.

The CDR3 bases are TGTGCCAGCAGCTTAGGCCTAGCGGGGCAAGAGACCCAGTACTTC. It encodes CASSLGLAGQETQYF. The chain carries TRBV13 and TRBJ2-5; 9 bases fit TRBD2. The V gene end was trimmed by 0 bases and the J gene end by 2 bases; junction bases not matched to a gene: 1. CDR1 and CDR2 (germline): PRHDT, FYEKMQ (reference sequence). This CDR3 has 15 residues.

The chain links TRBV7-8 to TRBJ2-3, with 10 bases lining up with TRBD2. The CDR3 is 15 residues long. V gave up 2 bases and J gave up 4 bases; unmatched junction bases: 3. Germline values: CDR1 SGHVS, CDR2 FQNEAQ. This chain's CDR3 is CASSLSGGASDTQYF. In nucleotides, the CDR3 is TGTGCCAGCAGCTTAAGCGGGGGGGCGTCAGATACGCAGTATTTT. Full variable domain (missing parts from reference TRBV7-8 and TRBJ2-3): GAGVSQSPRYKVAKRGQDVALRCDPISGHVSLFWYQQALGQGPEFLTYFQNEAQLDKSGLPSDRFFAERPEGSVSTLKIQRTQQEDSAVYLCASSLSGGASDTQYFGPGTRLTVL.

The CDR3 protein is CASSRSGPGNNYGYTF. The CDR3 nucleotides read TGTGCCAGCAGCCGTAGCGGCCCGGGGAATAACTATGGCTACACCTTC. The chain recombines TRBV9 with TRBJ1-2; D ambiguous. CDR1 SGDLS and CDR2 YYNGEE come from the germline V gene. Trimming took off 4 bases at V and 1 base at J, with 17 bases between the two ends. The length of the CDR3 is 16 residues.

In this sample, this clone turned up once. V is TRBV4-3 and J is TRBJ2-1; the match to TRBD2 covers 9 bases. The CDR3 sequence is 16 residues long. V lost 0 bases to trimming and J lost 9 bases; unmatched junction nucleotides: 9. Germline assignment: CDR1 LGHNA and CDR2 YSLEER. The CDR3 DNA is TGCGCCAGCAGCCAAGATACCGGGACTAGCCTCACTGAGCAGTTCTTC. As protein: CASSQDTGTSLTEQFF.

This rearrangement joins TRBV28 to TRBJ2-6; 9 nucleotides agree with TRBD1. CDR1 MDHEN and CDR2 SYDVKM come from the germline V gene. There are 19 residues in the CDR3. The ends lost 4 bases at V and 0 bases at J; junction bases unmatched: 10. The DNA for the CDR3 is TGTGCCAGCAGTTCCATTCGGACAGGGGCCCTCTCTGGGGCCAACGTCCTGACTTTC. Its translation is CASSSIRTGALSGANVLTF.

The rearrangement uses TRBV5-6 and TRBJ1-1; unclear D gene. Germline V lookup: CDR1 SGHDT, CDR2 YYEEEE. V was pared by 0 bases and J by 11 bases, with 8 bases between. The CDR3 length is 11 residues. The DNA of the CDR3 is TGTGCCAGCAGCTTGGGTGCGGGGGCTTTCTTT. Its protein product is CASSLGAGAFF.

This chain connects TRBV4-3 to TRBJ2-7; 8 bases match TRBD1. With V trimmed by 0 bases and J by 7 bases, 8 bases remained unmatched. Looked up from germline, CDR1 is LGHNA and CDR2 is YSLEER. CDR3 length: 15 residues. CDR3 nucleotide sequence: TGCGCCAGCAGCCAAGATACAGGGGGTTTGTGGGAGCAGTACTTC. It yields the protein CASSQDTGGLWEQYF.

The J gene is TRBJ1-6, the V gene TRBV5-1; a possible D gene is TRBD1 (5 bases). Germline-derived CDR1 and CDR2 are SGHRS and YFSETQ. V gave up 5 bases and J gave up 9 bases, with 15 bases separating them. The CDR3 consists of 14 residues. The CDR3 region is CASSWGQGLSPLHF. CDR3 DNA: TGCGCCAGCAGTTGGGGCCAGGGTCTTTCACCCCTCCACTTT.

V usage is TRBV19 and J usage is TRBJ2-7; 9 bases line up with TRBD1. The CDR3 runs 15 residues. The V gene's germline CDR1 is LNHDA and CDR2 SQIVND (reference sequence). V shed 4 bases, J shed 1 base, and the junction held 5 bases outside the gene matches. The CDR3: CASSTGTGRSYEQYF. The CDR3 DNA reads TGTGCCAGTAGTACCGGGACAGGGAGGTCCTACGAGCAGTACTTC. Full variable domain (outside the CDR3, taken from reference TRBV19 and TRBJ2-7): DGGITQSPKYLFRKEGQNVTLSCEQNLNHDAMYWYRQDPGQGLRLIYYSQIVNDFQKGDIAEGYSVSREKKESFPLTVTSAQKNPTAFYLCASSTGTGRSYEQYFGPGTRLTVT.

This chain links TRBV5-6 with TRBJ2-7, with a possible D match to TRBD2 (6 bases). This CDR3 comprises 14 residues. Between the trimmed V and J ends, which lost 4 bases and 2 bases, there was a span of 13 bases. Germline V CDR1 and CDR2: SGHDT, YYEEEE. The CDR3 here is CASSPGLGTYEQYF. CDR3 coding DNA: TGTGCCAGCAGCCCGGGACTTGGCACCTACGAGCAGTACTTC.

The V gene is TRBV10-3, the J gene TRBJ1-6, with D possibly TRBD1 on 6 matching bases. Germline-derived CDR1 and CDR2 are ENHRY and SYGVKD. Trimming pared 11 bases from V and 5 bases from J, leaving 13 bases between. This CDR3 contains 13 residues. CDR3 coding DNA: TGTGCCGTGACGGGACAAGATAATTCACCCCTCCACTTT. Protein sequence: CAVTGQDNSPLHF.

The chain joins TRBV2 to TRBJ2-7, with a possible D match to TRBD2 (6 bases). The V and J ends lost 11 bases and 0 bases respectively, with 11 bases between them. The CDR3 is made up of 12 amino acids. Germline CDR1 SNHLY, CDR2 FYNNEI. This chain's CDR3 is CAGGVVSYEQYF. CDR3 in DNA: TGTGCCGGCGGGGTAGTCTCCTACGAGCAGTACTTC. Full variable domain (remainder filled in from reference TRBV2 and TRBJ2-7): EPEVTQTPSHQVTQMGQEVILRCVPISNHLYFYWYRQILGQKVEFLVSFYNNEISEKSEIFDDQFSVERPDGSNFTLKIRSTKLEDSAMYFCAGGVVSYEQYFGPGTRLTVT.

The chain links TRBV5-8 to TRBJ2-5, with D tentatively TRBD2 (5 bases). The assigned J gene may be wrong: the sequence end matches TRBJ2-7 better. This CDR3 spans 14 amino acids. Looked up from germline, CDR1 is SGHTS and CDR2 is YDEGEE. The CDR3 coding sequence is TGTGCCAGCCCTTCGGAGGTGAGCATCTACGAGCAGTACTTC. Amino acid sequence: CASPSEVSIYEQYF.

CDR3 in DNA: TGTGCCAGCTCATTAAGGGGGCGGAATCAGCCCCAGCATTTT. Amino acids: CASSLRGRNQPQHF. The chain has TRBV13 and TRBJ1-5; TRBD1 matches 7 bases. This CDR3 is 14 amino acids long. Trimming removed 8 bases from V and 4 bases from J; junction bases left unmatched: 8. Germline CDR1 is PRHDT and CDR2 is FYEKMQ (reference sequence).

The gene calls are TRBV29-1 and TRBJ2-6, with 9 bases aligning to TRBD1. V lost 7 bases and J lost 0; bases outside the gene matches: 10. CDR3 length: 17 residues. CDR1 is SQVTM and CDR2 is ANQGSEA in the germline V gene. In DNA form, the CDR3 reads TGCAGCGCTTTGTCGGGGACAGGGCTCTCTGGGGCCAACGTCCTGACTTTC. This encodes CSALSGTGLSGANVLTF. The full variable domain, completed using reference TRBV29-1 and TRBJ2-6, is SAVISQKPSRDICQRGTSLTIQCQVDSQVTMMFWYRQQPGQSLTLIATANQGSEATYESGFVIDKFPISRPNLTFSTLTVSNMSPEDSSIYLCSALSGTGLSGANVLTFGAGSRLTVL.

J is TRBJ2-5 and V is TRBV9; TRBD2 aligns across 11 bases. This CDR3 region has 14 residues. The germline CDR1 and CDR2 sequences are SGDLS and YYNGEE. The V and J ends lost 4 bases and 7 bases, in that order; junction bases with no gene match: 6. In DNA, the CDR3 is TGTGCCAGCAGCTCGACTAGCGGGGTGCGGACCCAGTACTTC. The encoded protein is CASSSTSGVRTQYF. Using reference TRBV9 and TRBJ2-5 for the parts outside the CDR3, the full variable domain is DSGVTQTPKHLITATGQRVTLRCSPRSGDLSVYWYQQSLDQGLQFLIQYYNGEERAKGNILERFSAQQFPDLHSELNLSSLELGDSALYFCASSSTSGVRTQYFGPGTRLLVL.

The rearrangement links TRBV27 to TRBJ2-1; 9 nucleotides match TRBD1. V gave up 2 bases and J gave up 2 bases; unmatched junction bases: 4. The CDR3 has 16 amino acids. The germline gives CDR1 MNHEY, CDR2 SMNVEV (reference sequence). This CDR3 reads CASSLGGQGPYNEQFF. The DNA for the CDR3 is TGTGCCAGCAGTTTAGGGGGACAGGGCCCCTACAATGAGCAGTTCTTC.

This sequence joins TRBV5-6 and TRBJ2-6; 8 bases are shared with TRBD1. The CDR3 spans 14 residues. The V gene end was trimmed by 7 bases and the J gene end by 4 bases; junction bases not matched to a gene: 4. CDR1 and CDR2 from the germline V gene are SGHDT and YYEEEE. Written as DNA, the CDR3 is TGTGCCAGCGGGACAGGTTACGGGGCCAACGTCCTGACTTTC. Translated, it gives CASGTGYGANVLTF.

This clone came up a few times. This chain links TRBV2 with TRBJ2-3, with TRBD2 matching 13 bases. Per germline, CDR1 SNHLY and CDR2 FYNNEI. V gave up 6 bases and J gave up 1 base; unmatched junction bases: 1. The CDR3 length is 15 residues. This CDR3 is CASRGTSGGTDTQYF. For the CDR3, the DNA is TGTGCCAGCAGGGGGACTAGCGGGGGCACAGATACGCAGTATTTT.